This passage covers 26 T cell receptor beta chains from one sample sequenced in a study of OX40 agonist ivuxolimab in advanced cancers. This table comes from immunoSEQ multiplex PCR, and its TCRdb copy is limited to in-frame clones, with some not included. Of 30,000 to 40,000 clones in the sample, over 60% are singletons; the top ten hold under 10%. The sequences come from CD4+ or CD8+ T cells sorted from blood, collected in a trial of the OX40 agonist ivuxolimab. The receptors here all came from an adult with an advanced solid tumor such as melanoma, head and neck, liver or kidney cancer.

This clone was observed once. The rearrangement uses TRBV11-3 and TRBJ2-3, with TRBD2 identical over 7 bases. From germline, CDR1 is SGHNT and CDR2 YENEEA. The trim removed 5 bases at V and 1 base at J, leaving 6 bases unmatched. The CDR3 runs to 15 residues. The chain's CDR3 is CASSQGAGGTDTQYF. CDR3 nucleotides: TGTGCCAGCAGCCAAGGGGCGGGGGGCACAGATACGCAGTATTTT.

This clone was seen only a few times. The CDR3 sequence is CASSLQRPRLGLEQYF. The CDR3 DNA follows: TGTGCCAGCAGCTTGCAACGCCCGCGACTAGGGCTCGAGCAGTACTTC. The chain joins TRBV5-6 to TRBJ2-7; TRBD2 is a possible D gene (6 bases). The germline V and J ends were trimmed by 1 base and 6 bases, with 20 bases remaining between them. The CDR3 extends over 16 amino acids. Per germline, CDR1 SGHDT and CDR2 YYEEEE.

The rearrangement joins TRBV5-8 to TRBJ1-5; D remains unclear. CDR1 is SGHTS and CDR2 is YDEGEE in the germline V gene. The CDR3 runs 16 residues. The V end lost 3 bases, the J end lost 2 bases, and 15 bases lay between the germline ends. CDR3 DNA: TGTGCCAGCAGCTCGGGAGAGGGTAAAGGCAATCAGCCCCAGCATTTT. This sequence encodes CASSSGEGKGNQPQHF.

The chain couples TRBV6-4 to TRBJ2-1, with 9 nucleotides matching TRBD2. J gave up 9 bases and V 2 bases, and 8 bases lay outside the gene matches. Germline V gives CDR1 MRHNA, CDR2 SNTAGT. The CDR3 loop spans 15 amino acids. The CDR3: CASSDGLAGPSEQFF. The CDR3 nucleotides read TGTGCCAGCAGTGACGGGCTAGCGGGGCCAAGTGAGCAGTTCTTC.

The chain employs TRBV6-6 and TRBJ1-1; D is possibly TRBD1 (5 bases). V was cut by 4 bases and J by 0 bases, with 9 bases left in between. Germline V gives CDR1 MNHNY, CDR2 SVGAGI (reference sequence). This CDR3 comprises 14 residues. The CDR3, as DNA: TGTGCCAGCAGTTCCGGGGGACTGAACACTGAAGCTTTCTTT. Its protein is CASSSGGLNTEAFF.

The rearrangement joins TRBV5-4 to TRBJ2-3; 8 bases match TRBD2. This CDR3 has 18 residues. Germline V gene sequence: CDR1 SGHNT, CDR2 YYREEE (reference sequence). Losses at the gene ends were 4 bases for V and 1 base for J; bases not matched to a gene: 14. The CDR3, as DNA: TGTGCCAGCAGCCTGATTGTCTTAGCGGGGTCTGGCACAGATACGCAGTATTTT. Amino acid sequence: CASSLIVLAGSGTDTQYF.

This clone has just one count. This chain connects TRBV7-2 to TRBJ2-5, with TRBD2 as a possible D gene (6 bases). CDR3 length equals 14 residues. CDR1 SGHTA and CDR2 FQGNSA come from the germline V gene. V lost 0 bases, J lost 4 bases, and 9 bases lay in between. The CDR3 region has the DNA TGTGCCAGCAGCTTAGCTACAGCGGGAGAGACCCAGTACTTC. The encoded protein is CASSLATAGETQYF.

The chain combines TRBV7-2 with TRBJ2-1; D is perhaps TRBD2 (7 bases). CDR3 length: 16 amino acids. V lost 5 bases to trimming and J lost 4 bases, with 18 bases between them. CDR1 is SGHTA and CDR2 is FQGNSA in the germline V gene. CDR3 bases: TGTGCCAGCAGCCAAGACGGCGGGGGCCTTTACAATGAGCAGTTCTTC. Translated, it gives CASSQDGGGLYNEQFF.

The J gene is TRBJ2-7, the V gene TRBV14, with 9 bases aligning to TRBD1. The CDR3 is 16 amino acids. J lost 0 bases, V lost 1 base, and 4 bases had no gene match. The germline V gene encodes CDR1 SGHDN and CDR2 FVKESK. CDR3 region: CASSQGWDRVSYEQYF. CDR3 bases: TGTGCCAGCAGCCAAGGTTGGGACAGGGTCTCCTACGAGCAGTACTTC.

Here the CDR3 reads CASAGTGRNTIYF. In DNA, the CDR3 is TGTGCCAGTGCCGGGACAGGGAGAAACACCATATATTTT. V and J are TRBV2 and TRBJ1-3; 9 positions match TRBD1. V shed 9 bases, J shed 5 bases, and the junction held 5 bases outside the gene matches. The CDR3 has 13 residues. Germline loops: CDR1 SNHLY, CDR2 FYNNEI.

This chain connects TRBV10-3 to TRBJ2-7; D is unresolved. Germline-derived CDR1 and CDR2 are ENHRY and SYGVKD. CDR3 size: 15 residues. Deletions cut 7 bases from V and 2 bases from J, with 18 bases between. CDR3 nucleotide sequence: TGTGCCATCACGGATCCCTCGGTTCCAGCCTACGAGCAGTACTTC. Encoded protein: CAITDPSVPAYEQYF.

V gene TRBV2 combines with J gene TRBJ1-1, with 10 positions matching TRBD1. The CDR3 runs 15 residues. V was pared by 6 bases and J by 6 bases, with 10 bases of the junction left unmatched. The germline V gene encodes CDR1 SNHLY and CDR2 FYNNEI. CDR3 sequence (DNA): TGTGCCAGCAGGGAACGGGACAGGGGTTGGGCTGAAGCTTTCTTT. This sequence encodes CASRERDRGWAEAFF.

The chain carries TRBV19 and TRBJ2-5; 8 nucleotides line up with TRBD1. The DNA end favors TRBJ2-7, so the J call may be wrong. The CDR3 is made up of 14 amino acids. Germline V gene data show CDR1 as LNHDA and CDR2 as SQIVND (reference sequence). The CDR3 bases are TGTGCCAGTAGCCTCCGACAGGGGCACTACGAGCAGTACTTC. It yields the protein CASSLRQGHYEQYF.

This clone came up once. The rearrangement links TRBV6-1 to TRBJ2-2; no reliable D call. Per the germline V gene, CDR1 is MNHNS and CDR2 is SASEGT. The CDR3 consists of 13 residues. Between the trimmed V and J ends, which lost 4 bases and 0 bases, there was a span of 3 bases. CDR3 sequence reads: CASSAPNTGELFF. Here the CDR3 DNA reads TGTGCCAGCAGTGCCCCGAACACCGGGGAGCTGTTTTTT.

This clone has only one observation. The V and J genes are TRBV28 and TRBJ1-4, with D unclear. This CDR3 has 15 amino acids. V dropped 3 bases and J dropped 0 bases, with 8 bases sitting between them. Germline CDR1 MDHEN, CDR2 SYDVKM. CDR3 nucleotides: TGTGCCAGCAGTTTCTACAAGTCAACTAATGAAAAACTGTTTTTT. Amino acid sequence: CASSFYKSTNEKLFF.

V gene TRBV7-9 combines with J gene TRBJ1-5, with a tentative D call TRBD1 (6 bases). Germline loops: CDR1 SEHNR, CDR2 FQNEAQ (reference sequence). This CDR3 is built from 11 residues. V lost 5 bases and J lost 9, with 8 bases in between. The CDR3 coding sequence is TGTGCCAGCAGCCAACAGGGGCCCCAGCATTTT. Translated: CASSQQGPQHF.

The rearrangement links TRBV7-9 to TRBJ1-4; D unresolved. In germline, CDR1 is SEHNR, CDR2 FQNEAQ (reference sequence). The V gene lost 5 bases and the J gene lost 6 bases, with 16 bases spanning the gap. There are 15 residues in the CDR3. CDR3 sequence: CASSPWGTGDEKLFF. CDR3 coding DNA: TGTGCCAGCAGCCCCTGGGGAACCGGAGATGAAAAACTGTTTTTT.

This clone is classed as medium-sized. The CDR3 DNA reads as TGTGCCAGCAGCCCCTACAGGGGCTACGAGCAGTACTTC. The encoded protein is CASSPYRGYEQYF. The chain joins TRBV7-3 to TRBJ2-7, with TRBD1 matching 7 bases. The CDR3 contains 13 residues. From germline, CDR1 is SGHTA and CDR2 FQGTGA. Trimming removed 5 bases from V and 3 bases from J; junction bases left unmatched: 4. Full variable domain (outside the CDR3, taken from reference TRBV7-3 and TRBJ2-7): GAGVSQTPSNKVTEKGKYVELRCDPISGHTALYWYRQSLGQGPEFLIYFQGTGAADDSGLPNDRFFAVRPEGSVSTLKIQRTERGDSAVYLCASSPYRGYEQYFGPGTRLTVT.

The chain links TRBV27 to TRBJ2-5, with D possibly matching TRBD1 (7 bases). The CDR3 runs to 17 residues. Trimming pared 0 bases from V and 4 bases from J, leaving 18 bases between. Germline loops: CDR1 MNHEY, CDR2 SMNVEV (reference sequence). The CDR3 loop is CASSLSGRGVTRETQYF. CDR3 coding DNA: TGTGCCAGCAGTTTATCGGGCAGGGGGGTTACCCGAGAGACCCAGTACTTC.

Only a few counts were recorded for this clone. The genes are TRBV2 and TRBJ1-6; D is unclear. CDR3 length equals 14 residues. Germline CDR1 is SNHLY and CDR2 is FYNNEI. Deletions cut 4 bases from V and 6 bases from J, with 10 bases between. The CDR3 DNA reads TGTGCCAGCAGTGTGGGTGATATTAATTCACCCCTCCACTTT. Its protein product is CASSVGDINSPLHF. The full variable domain, rest sourced from reference TRBV2 and TRBJ1-6, is EPEVTQTPSHQVTQMGQEVILRCVPISNHLYFYWYRQILGQKVEFLVSFYNNEISEKSEIFDDQFSVERPDGSNFTLKIRSTKLEDSAMYFCASSVGDINSPLHFGNGTRLTVT.

The chain couples TRBV6-6 to TRBJ2-3, with 10 bases aligning to TRBD2. The J segment lost 6 bases and the V segment lost 8 bases, leaving 8 bases of the junction unmatched. The CDR3 totals 14 residues. The germline V gene encodes CDR1 MNHNY and CDR2 SVGAGI (reference sequence). CDR3 amino acids: CASYQRGGGDTQYF. The CDR3 nucleotides read TGTGCCAGCTATCAGCGGGGGGGCGGGGATACGCAGTATTTT.

The chain employs TRBV18 and TRBJ2-1, with 9 bases lining up with TRBD1. Germline values: CDR1 KGHSH, CDR2 LQKENI. This CDR3 is 16 amino acids long. J was trimmed by 1 base and V by 1 base; bases with no gene match: 2. CDR3 sequence reads: CASSPLDRGSYNEQFF. Written as DNA, the CDR3 is TGTGCCAGCTCACCACTTGACAGGGGGTCCTACAATGAGCAGTTCTTC.

V and J are TRBV12-5 and TRBJ2-1; 11 bases are shared with TRBD2. The CDR3 consists of 15 residues. CDR1 is LGHNT and CDR2 is FRNRAP in the germline V gene. The V and J ends lost 5 bases and 7 bases, in that order; junction bases with no gene match: 7. CDR3 in DNA: TGTGCTAGTGGTCTGCACGGGACTAGCGGAAATGAGCAGTTCTTC. Amino acids: CASGLHGTSGNEQFF.

The genes are TRBV5-1 and TRBJ1-2; the D is unclear. V was shortened by 0 bases and J by 0 bases, with 12 bases between the two germline ends. The CDR3 extends over 16 amino acids. The germline CDR1 and CDR2 sequences are SGHRS and YFSETQ. The CDR3 here is CASSLAGRVTNYGYTF. Written as DNA, the CDR3 is TGCGCCAGCAGCTTGGCCGGGCGGGTTACTAACTATGGCTACACCTTC.

This clone turned up a few times. This sequence joins TRBV7-3 and TRBJ1-2; D is possibly TRBD1 (6 bases). Trimming removed 2 bases from V and 13 bases from J, with 20 bases in between. The CDR3 runs 14 residues. CDR1 and CDR2 from the germline V gene are SGHTA and FQGTGA. Here the CDR3 reads CASSLQPKQGLVTF. CDR3 nucleotide sequence: TGTGCCAGCAGCTTACAACCGAAACAGGGTTTGGTCACCTTC.

The chain has TRBV7-2 and TRBJ2-3; possibly TRBD1 for D (6 bases). Trimming pared 2 bases from V and 3 bases from J, leaving 9 bases between. The germline V gene has CDR1 SGHTA and CDR2 FQGNSA. This CDR3 spans 14 amino acids. CDR3 bases: TGTGCCAGCAGCTTATCCAGGGGTACAGATACGCAGTATTTT. Its translation is CASSLSRGTDTQYF.